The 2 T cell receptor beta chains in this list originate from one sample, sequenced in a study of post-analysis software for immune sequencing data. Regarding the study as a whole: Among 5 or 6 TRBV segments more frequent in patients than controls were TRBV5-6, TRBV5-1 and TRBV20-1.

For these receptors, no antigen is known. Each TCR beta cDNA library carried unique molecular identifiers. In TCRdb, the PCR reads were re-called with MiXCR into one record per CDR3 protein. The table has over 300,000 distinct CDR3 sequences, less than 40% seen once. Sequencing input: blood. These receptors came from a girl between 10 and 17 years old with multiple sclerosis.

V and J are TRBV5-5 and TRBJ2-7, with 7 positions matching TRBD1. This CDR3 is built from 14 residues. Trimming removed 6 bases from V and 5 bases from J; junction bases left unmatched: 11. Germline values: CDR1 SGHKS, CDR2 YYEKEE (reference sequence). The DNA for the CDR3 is TGTGCCAGCATCTCGACAGGGAAGCTCGACGAGCAGTACTTC. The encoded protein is CASISTGKLDEQYF. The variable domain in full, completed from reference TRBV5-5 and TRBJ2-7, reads DAGVTQSPTHLIKTRGQQVTLRCSPISGHKSVSWYQQVLGQGPQFIFQYYEKEERGRGNFPDRFSARQFPNYSSELNVNALLLGDSALYLCASISTGKLDEQYFGPGTRLTVT.

Written as DNA, the CDR3 is TGTGCCAGCAGCCGTTCAACTTCCAGGGACAATGAGCAGTTCTTC. Amino acid sequence: CASSRSTSRDNEQFF. The rearrangement joins TRBV4-2 to TRBJ2-1; maybe TRBD1 (5 bases). Germline lookup yields CDR1 LGHNA and CDR2 YNFKEQ. The CDR3 is made up of 15 amino acids. V was trimmed by 4 bases and J by 5 bases, leaving 15 bases between them.